This T cell receptor (beta chain) was documented in a study of CD8+ T cells in alopecia areata. Researchers picked out CD4+ and CD8+ T cells from PBMCs by sorting. This CDR3 is built from 16 residues. The ends were cut back, 1 base at V and 4 bases at J, with 16 bases in the middle. Germline-derived CDR1 and CDR2 are MGHRA and YSYEKL. General observations from the study: Across lesional scalp, and particularly alopecia totalis/universalis, clonality surpassed that of normal scalp.

A remark on this clone: What it binds is unknown.

It was cDNA, reverse transcribed from extracted RNA, that served as the sequencing template. Produced via immunoSEQ multiplex PCR; TCRdb's table is partial and in-frame only. Of hundreds of thousands of clones listed, approximately 52% are singletons. Specimen: CD4+ T cells sorted from blood, collected at week 0. The rearrangement joins TRBV4-1 to TRBJ1-1; D is uncertain. This receptor was obtained from a human donor with alopecia areata. For the CDR3, the DNA is TGCGCCAGCAGCCAAGTTAATATGGGATTTACCACTGAAGCTTTCTTT. Its protein is CASSQVNMGFTTEAFF.